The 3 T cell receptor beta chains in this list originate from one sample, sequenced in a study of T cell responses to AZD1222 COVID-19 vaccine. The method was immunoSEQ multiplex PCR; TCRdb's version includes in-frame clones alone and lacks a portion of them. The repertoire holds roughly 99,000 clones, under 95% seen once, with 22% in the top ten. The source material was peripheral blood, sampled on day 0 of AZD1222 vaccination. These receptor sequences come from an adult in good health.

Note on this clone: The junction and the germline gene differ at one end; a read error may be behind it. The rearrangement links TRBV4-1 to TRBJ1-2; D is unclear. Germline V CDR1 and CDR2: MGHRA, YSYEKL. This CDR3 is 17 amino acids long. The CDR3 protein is CASSQDRAWEGIAGHTF. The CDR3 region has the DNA TGCGCCAGCAGCCAAGATCGGGCGTGGGAGGGAATCGCTGGCCACACCTTC.

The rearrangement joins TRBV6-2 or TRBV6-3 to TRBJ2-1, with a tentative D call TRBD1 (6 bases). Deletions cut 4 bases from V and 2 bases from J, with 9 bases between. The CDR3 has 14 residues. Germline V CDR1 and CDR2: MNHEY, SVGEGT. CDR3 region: CASSSGATYNEQFF. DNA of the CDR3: TGTGCCAGCAGTTCAGGGGCAACCTACAATGAGCAGTTCTTC.

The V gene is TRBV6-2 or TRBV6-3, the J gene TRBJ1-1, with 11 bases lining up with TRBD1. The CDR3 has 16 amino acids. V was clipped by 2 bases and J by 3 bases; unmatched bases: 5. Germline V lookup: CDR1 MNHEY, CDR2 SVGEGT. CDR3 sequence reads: CASSYRTGGVDTEAFF. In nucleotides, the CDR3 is TGTGCCAGCAGTTACAGGACAGGGGGCGTGGACACTGAAGCTTTCTTT.